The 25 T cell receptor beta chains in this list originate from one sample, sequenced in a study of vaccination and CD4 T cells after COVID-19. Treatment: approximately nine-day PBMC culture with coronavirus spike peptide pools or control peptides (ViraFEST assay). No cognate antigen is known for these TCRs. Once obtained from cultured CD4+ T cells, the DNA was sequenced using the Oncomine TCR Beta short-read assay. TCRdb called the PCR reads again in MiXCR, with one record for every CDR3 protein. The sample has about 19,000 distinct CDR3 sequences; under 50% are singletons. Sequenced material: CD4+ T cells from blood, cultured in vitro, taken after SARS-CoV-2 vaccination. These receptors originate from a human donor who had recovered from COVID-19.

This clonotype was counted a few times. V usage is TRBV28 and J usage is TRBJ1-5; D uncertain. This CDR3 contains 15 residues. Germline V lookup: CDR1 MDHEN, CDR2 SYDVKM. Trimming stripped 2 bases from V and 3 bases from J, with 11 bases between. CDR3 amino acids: CASSLIVASNQPQHF. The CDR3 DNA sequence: TGTGCCAGCAGTTTAATCGTGGCCTCCAATCAGCCCCAGCATTTT.

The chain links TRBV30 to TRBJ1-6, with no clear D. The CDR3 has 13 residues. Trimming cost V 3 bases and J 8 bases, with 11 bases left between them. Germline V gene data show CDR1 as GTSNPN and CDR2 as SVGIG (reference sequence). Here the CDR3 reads CAWRGGQDSPLHF. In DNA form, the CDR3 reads TGTGCCTGGAGGGGTGGGCAGGATTCACCCCTCCACTTT.

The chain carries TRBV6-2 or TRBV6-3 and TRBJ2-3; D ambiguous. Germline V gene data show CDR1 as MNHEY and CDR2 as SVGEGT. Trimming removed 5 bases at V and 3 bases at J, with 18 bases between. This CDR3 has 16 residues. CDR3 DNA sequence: TGTGCCAGCAGTCCAGCCTCGGGCATCATTACAGATACGCAGTATTTT. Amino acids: CASSPASGIITDTQYF.

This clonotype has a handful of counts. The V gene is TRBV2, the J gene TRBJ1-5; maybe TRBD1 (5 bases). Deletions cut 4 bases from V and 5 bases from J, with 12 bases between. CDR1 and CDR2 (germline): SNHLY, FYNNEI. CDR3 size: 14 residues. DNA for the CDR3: TGTGCCAGCAGTGTACAGGACTCGGATCAGCCCCAGCATTTT. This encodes CASSVQDSDQPQHF.

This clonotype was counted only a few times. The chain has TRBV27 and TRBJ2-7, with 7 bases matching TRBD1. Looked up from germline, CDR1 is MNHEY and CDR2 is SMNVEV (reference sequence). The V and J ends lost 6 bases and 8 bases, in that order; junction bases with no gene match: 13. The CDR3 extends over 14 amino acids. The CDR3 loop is CASSPGTVPSQQYF. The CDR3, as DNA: TGTGCCAGCAGCCCCGGGACAGTCCCCTCTCAGCAGTACTTC.

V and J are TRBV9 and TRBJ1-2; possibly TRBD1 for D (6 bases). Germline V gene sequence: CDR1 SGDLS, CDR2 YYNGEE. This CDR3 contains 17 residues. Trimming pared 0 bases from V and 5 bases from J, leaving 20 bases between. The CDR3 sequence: CASSVGQGRSPPYGYTF. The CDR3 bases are TGTGCCAGCAGCGTAGGTCAGGGGCGGTCCCCCCCGTATGGCTACACCTTC.

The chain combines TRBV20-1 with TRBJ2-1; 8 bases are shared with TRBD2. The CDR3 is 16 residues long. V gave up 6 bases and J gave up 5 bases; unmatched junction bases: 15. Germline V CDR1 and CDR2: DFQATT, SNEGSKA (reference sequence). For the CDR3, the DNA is TGCAGTGCCTACGGGGGTAGCGGGGCCGCCGACAATGAGCAGTTCTTC. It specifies CSAYGGSGAADNEQFF.

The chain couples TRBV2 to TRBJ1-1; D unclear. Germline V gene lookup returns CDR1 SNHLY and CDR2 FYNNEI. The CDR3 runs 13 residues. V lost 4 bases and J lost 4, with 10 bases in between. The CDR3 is CASSVAGSTEAFF. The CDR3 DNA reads TGTGCCAGCAGTGTAGCAGGATCCACTGAAGCTTTCTTT.

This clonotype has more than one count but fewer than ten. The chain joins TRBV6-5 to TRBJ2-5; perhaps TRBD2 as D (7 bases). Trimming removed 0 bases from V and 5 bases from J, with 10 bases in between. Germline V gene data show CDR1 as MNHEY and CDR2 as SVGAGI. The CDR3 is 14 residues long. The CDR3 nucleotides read TGTGCCAGCAGTTACTCGCGGGGGCAGGAGACCCAGTACTTC. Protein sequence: CASSYSRGQETQYF.

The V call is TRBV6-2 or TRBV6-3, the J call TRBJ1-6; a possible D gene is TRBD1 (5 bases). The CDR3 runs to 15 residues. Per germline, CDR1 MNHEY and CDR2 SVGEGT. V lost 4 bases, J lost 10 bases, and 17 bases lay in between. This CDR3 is CASSFLGAGGSPLHF. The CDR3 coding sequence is TGTGCCAGCAGTTTCCTTGGGGCCGGGGGGTCACCCCTCCACTTT.

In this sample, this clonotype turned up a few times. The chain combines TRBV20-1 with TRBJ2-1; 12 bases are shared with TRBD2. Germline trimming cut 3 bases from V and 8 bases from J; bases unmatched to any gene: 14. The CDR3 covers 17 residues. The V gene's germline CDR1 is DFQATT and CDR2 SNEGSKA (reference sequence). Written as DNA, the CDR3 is TGCAGTGCTAGGGGCCCTCGGACTAGCGGGAATCACGATGAGCAGTTCTTC. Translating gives CSARGPRTSGNHDEQFF.

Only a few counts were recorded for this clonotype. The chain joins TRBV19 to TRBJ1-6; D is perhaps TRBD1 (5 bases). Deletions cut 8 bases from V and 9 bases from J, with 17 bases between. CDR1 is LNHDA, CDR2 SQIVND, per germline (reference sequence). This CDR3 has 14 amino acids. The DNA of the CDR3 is TGTGCCAGTGGCTTGAGGGACGGCTTTTCACCCCTCCACTTT. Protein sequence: CASGLRDGFSPLHF.

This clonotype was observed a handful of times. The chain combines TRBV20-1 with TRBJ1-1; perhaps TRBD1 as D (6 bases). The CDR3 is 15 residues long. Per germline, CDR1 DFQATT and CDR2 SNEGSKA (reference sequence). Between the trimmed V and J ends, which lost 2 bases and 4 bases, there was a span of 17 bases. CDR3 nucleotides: TGCAGTGCTAGAAAGCCGGGACACCTGAGCACTGAAGCTTTCTTT. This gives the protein CSARKPGHLSTEAFF.

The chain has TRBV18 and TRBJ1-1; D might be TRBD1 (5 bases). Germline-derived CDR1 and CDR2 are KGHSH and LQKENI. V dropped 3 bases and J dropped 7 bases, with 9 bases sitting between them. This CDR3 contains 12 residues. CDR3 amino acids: CASSPLQGEAFF. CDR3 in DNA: TGTGCCAGCTCACCCTTGCAGGGTGAAGCTTTCTTT. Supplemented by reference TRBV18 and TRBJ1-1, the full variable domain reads NAGVMQNPRHLVRRRGQEARLRCSPMKGHSHVYWYRQLPEEGLKFMVYLQKENIIDESGMPKERFSAEFPKEGPSILRIQQVVRGDSAAYFCASSPLQGEAFFGQGTRLTVV.

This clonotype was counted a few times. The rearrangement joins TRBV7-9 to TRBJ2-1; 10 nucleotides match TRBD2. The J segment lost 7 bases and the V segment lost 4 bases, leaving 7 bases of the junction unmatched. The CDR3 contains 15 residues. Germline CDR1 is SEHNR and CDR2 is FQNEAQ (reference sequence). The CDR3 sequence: CASSSPSGSGNEQFF. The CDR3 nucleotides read TGTGCCAGCAGCTCCCCTAGCGGGAGTGGAAATGAGCAGTTCTTC.

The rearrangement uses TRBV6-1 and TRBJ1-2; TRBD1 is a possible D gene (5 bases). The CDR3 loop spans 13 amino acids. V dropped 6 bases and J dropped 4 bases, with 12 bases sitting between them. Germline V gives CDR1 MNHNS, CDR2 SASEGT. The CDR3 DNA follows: TGTGCCAGCAGCCTTGGGGGGGGCTATGGCTACACCTTC. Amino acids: CASSLGGGYGYTF.

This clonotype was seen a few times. The CDR3 coding sequence is TGTGCCAGCAGTTACTCAGTCGGGGGCCAGCTGAACACTGAAGCTTTCTTT. This encodes CASSYSVGGQLNTEAFF. The rearrangement links TRBV6-5 to TRBJ1-1; D might be TRBD1 (6 bases). V lost 0 bases to trimming and J lost 0 bases, with 14 bases between them. This CDR3 has 17 amino acids. CDR1 is MNHEY, CDR2 SVGAGI, per germline.

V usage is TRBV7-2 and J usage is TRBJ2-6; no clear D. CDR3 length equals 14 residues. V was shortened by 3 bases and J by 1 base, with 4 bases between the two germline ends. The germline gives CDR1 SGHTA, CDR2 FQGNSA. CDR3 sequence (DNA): TGTGCCAGCAGCTTCTTTTCTGGGGCCAACGTCCTGACTTTC. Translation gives CASSFFSGANVLTF.

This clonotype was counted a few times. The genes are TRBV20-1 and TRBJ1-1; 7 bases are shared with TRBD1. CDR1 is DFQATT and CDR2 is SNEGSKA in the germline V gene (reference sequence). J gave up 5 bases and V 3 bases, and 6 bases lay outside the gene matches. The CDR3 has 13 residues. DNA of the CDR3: TGCAGTGCTAGGTCAGAACAGGGGACTGAAGCTTTCTTT. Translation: CSARSEQGTEAFF.

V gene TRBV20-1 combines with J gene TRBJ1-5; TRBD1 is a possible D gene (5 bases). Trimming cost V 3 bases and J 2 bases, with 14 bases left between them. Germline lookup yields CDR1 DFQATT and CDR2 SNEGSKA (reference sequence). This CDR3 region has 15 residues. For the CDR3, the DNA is TGCAGTGCTAGTCGTGGGGGATGGGGCAATCAGCCCCAGCATTTT. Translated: CSASRGGWGNQPQHF.

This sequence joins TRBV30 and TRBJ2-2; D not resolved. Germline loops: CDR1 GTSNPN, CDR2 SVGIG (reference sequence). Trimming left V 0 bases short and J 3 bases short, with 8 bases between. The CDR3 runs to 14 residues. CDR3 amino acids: CAWSVRTDTGELFF. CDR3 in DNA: TGTGCCTGGAGTGTAAGGACCGACACCGGGGAGCTGTTTTTT.

The CDR3 DNA sequence: TGTGCCAGCAGCTCCGGACAGGACTATGGCTACACCTTC. Protein product: CASSSGQDYGYTF. V gene TRBV6-1 combines with J gene TRBJ1-2, with 7 nucleotides matching TRBD1. This CDR3 has 13 amino acids. Germline lookup yields CDR1 MNHNS and CDR2 SASEGT. The ends lost 6 bases at V and 3 bases at J; junction bases unmatched: 4.

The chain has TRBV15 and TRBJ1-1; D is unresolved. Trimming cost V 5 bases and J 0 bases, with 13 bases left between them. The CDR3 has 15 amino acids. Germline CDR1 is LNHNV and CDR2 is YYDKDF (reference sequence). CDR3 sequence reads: CATSGPVGLNTEAFF. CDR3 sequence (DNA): TGTGCCACCAGCGGACCGGTGGGGTTGAACACTGAAGCTTTCTTT.

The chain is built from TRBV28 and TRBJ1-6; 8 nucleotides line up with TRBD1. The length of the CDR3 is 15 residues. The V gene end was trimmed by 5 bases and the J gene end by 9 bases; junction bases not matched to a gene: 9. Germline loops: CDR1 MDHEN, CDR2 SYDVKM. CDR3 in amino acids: CASSVLQGDGSPLHF. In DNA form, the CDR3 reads TGTGCCAGCAGTGTCCTACAGGGGGATGGTTCACCCCTCCACTTT. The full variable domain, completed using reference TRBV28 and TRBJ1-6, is DVKVTQSSRYLVKRTGEKVFLECVQDMDHENMFWYRQDPGLGLRLIYFSYDVKMKEKGDIPEGYSVSREKKERFSLILESASTNQTSMYLCASSVLQGDGSPLHFGNGTRLTVT.

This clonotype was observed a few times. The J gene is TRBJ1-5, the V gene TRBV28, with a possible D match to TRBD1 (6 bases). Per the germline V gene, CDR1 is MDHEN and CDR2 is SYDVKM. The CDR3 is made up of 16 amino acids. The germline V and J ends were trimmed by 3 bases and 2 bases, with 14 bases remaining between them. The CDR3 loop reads CASSFGTFSGNQPQHF. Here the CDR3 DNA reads TGTGCCAGCAGTTTCGGGACATTCTCTGGCAATCAGCCCCAGCATTTT.